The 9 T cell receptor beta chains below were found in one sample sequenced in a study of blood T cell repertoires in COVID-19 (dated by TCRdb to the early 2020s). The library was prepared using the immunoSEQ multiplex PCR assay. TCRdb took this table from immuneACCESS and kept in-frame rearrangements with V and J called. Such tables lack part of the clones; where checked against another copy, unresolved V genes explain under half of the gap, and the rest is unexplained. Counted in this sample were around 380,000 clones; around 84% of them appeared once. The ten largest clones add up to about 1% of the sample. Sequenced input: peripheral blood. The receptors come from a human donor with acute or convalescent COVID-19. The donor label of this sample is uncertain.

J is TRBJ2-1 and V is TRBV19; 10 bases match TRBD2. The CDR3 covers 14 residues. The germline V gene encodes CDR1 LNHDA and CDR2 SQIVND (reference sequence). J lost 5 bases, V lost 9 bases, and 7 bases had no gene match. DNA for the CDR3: TGTGCCAGCCAAACTAGCGGGGTCCACAATGAGCAGTTCTTC. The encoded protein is CASQTSGVHNEQFF.

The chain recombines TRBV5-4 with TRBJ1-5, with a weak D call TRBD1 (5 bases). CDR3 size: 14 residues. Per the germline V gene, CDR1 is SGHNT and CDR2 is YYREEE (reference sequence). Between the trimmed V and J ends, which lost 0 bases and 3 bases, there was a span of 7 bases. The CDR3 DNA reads TGTGCCAGCAGCTTGGGCAGGGACAATCAGCCCCAGCATTTT. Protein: CASSLGRDNQPQHF.

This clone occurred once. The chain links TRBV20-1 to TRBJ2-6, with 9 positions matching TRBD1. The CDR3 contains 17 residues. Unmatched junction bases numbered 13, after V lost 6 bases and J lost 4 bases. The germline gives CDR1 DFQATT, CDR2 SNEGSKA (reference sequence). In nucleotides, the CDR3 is TGCAGTGCCAGTCCCGGGACAGGGTTAGCGGGGGCCAACGTCCTGACTTTC. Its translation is CSASPGTGLAGANVLTF.

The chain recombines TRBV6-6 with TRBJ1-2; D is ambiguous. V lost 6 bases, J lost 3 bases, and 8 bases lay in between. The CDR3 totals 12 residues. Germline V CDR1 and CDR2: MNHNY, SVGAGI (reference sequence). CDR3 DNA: TGTGCCAGCAGGGGGAGCGACTATGGCTACACCTTC. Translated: CASRGSDYGYTF.

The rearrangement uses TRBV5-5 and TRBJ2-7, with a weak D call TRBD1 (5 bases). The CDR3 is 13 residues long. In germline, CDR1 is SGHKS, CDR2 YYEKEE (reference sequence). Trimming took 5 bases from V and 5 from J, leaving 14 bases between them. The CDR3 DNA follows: TGTGCCAGCAGGGGTAGGGGTGGCCACGAGCAGTACTTC. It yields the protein CASRGRGGHEQYF.

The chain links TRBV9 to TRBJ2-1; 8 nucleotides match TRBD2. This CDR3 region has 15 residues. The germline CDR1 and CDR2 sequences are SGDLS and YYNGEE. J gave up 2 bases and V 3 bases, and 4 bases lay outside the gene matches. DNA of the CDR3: TGTGCCAGCAGCGAGACGACTAGCGCCTACAATGAGCAGTTCTTC. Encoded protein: CASSETTSAYNEQFF.

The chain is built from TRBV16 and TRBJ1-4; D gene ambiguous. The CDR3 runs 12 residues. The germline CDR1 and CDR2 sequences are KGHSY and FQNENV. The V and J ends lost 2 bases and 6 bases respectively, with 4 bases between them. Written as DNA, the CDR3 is TGTGCCAGCAGCCAAAGCCATGAAAAACTGTTTTTT. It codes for CASSQSHEKLFF.

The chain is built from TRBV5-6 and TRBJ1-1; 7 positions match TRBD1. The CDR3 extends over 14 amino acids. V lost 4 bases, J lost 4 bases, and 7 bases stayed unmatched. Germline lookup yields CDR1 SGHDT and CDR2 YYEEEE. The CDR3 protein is CASSKTGLGTEAFF. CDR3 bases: TGTGCCAGCAGCAAGACAGGGTTAGGCACTGAAGCTTTCTTT.

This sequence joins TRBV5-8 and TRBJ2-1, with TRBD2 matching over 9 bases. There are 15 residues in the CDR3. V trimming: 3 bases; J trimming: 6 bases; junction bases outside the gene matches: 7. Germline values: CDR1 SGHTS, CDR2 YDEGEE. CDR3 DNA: TGTGCCAGCAGCTCCCCTGGCGGGAGGGTCAATGAGCAGTTCTTC. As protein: CASSSPGGRVNEQFF.